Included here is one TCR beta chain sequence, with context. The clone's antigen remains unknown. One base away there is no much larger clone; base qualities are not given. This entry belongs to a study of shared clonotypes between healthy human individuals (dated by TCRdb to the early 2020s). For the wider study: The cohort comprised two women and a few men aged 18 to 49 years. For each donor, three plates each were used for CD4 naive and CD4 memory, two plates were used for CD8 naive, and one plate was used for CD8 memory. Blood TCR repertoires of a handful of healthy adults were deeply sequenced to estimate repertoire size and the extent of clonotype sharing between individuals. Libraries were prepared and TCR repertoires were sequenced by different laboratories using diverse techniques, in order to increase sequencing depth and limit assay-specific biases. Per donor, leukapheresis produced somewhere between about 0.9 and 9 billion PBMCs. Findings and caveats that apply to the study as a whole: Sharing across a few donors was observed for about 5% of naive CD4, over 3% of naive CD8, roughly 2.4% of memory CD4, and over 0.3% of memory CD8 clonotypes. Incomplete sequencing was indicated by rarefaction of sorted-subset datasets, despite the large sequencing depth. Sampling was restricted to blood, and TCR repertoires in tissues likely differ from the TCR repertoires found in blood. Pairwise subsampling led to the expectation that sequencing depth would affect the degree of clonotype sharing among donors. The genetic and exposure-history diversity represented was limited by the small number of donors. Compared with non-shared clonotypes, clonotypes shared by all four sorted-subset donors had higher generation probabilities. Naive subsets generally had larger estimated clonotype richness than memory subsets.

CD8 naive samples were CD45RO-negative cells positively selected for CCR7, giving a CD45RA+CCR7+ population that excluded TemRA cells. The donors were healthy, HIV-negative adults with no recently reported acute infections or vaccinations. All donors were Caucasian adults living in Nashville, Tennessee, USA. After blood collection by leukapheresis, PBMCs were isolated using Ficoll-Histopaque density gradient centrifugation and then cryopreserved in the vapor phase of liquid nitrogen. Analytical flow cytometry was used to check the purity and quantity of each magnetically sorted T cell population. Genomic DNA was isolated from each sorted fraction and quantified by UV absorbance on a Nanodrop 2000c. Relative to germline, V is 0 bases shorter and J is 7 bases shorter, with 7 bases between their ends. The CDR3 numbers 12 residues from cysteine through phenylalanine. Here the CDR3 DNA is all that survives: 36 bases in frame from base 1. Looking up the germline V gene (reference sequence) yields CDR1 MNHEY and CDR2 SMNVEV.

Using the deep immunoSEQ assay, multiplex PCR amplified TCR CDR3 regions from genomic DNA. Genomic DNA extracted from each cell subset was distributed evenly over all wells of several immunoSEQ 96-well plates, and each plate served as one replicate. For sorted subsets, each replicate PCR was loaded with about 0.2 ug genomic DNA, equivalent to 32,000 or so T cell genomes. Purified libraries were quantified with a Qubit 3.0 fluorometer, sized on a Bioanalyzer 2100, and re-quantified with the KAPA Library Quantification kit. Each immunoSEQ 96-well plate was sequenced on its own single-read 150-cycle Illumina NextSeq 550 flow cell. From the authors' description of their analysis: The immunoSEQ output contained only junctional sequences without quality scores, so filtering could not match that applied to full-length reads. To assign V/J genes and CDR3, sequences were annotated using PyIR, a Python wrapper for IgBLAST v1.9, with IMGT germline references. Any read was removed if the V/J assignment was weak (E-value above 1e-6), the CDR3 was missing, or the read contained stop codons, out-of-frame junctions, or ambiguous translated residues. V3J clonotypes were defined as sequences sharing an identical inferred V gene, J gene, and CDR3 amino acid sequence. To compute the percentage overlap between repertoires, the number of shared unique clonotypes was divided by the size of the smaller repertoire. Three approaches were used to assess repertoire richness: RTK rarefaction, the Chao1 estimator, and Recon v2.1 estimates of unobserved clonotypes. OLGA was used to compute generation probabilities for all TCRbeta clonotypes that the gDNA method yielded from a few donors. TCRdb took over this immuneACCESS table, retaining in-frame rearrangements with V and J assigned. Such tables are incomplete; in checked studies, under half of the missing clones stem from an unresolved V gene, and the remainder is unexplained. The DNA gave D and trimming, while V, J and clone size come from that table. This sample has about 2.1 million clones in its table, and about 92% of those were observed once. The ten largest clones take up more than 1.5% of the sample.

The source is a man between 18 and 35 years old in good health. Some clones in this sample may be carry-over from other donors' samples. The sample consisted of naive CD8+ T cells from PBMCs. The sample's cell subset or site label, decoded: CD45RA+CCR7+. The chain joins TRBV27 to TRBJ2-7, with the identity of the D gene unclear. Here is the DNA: TGTGCCAGCAGTTTATCCCCTTGGGAGCAGTACTTC. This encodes CASSLSPWEQYF.